The 6 T cell receptor beta chains below were found in one sample sequenced in a study of metastatic and nonmetastatic thyroid tumors. MiXCR reprocessed the PCR reads for TCRdb. The sample lists tens of thousands of clones; roughly 25% were seen once. Each patient went into thyroid surgery without having received any treatment. What was sequenced was blood. These TCRs come from a female donor with papillary thyroid cancer or a benign thyroid nodule (not recorded which). Some clones in this sample may be carry-over from other donors' samples.

The chain employs TRBV15 and TRBJ2-2; 10 positions agree with TRBD1. V shed 10 bases and J 5 bases; nucleotides not matched to a gene: 13. The CDR3 is 16 amino acids. Germline lookup yields CDR1 LNHNV and CDR2 YYDKDF (reference sequence). The CDR3 spells CASTRGQGTATGELFF. The CDR3 DNA sequence: TGTGCCAGCACCCGGGGACAGGGGACGGCGACCGGGGAGCTGTTTTTT. The entire variable domain, with the rest obtained from reference TRBV15 and TRBJ2-2, is as follows: DAMVIQNPRYQVTQFGKPVTLSCSQTLNHNVMYWYQQKSSQAPKLLFHYYDKDFNNEADTPDNFQSRRPNTSFCFLDIRSPGLGDTAMYLCASTRGQGTATGELFFGEGSRLTVL.

There are a few counts of this clone. V and J are TRBV30 and TRBJ1-2, with D uncertain. This CDR3 is 11 amino acids long. The germline V gene encodes CDR1 GTSNPN and CDR2 SVGIG (reference sequence). With 7 bases removed from V and 5 bases from J, the gap between germline ends came to 11 bases. The CDR3 DNA sequence: TGTGCCTTTTCTGACTTATATGGCTACACCTTC. This encodes CAFSDLYGYTF.

With regard to this clone: At one boundary the junction diverges from the germline segment, which might be a read error. This CDR3 is also generated by other DNA sequences in the sample. This chain connects TRBV10-3 to TRBJ2-5; 8 bases align to TRBD2. The CDR3 extends over 14 amino acids. Germline loops: CDR1 ENHRY, CDR2 SYGVKD. The CDR3 DNA follows: TGTGCCACGCAGATCAGCGGGGGTCAGGAGACCCAGTATTTC. The encoded protein is CATQISGGQETQYF.

By proportion, this clone is medium-sized. The chain has TRBV28 and TRBJ2-7, with 10 bases identical to TRBD1. The CDR3 has 13 amino acids. Germline V lookup: CDR1 MDHEN, CDR2 SYDVKM. V dropped 5 bases and J dropped 7; count of bases not matched to a gene: 5. CDR3: CASSPPGQGEQYF. The DNA for the CDR3 is TGTGCCAGCAGTCCCCCGGGACAGGGGGAGCAGTACTTC.

This rearrangement joins TRBV30 to TRBJ2-5, with a possible D match to TRBD1 (5 bases). Trimming pared 2 bases from V and 5 bases from J, leaving 12 bases between. This CDR3 has 13 amino acids. The germline V gene encodes CDR1 GTSNPN and CDR2 SVGIG (reference sequence). CDR3 nucleotide sequence: TGTGCCTGGAGTTTCAGGGTCGGTGAGACCCAGTACTTC. Translated: CAWSFRVGETQYF.

This clone has only a few counts. The junction and the germline gene differ at one end; a read error may be behind it. The chain couples TRBV7-2 to TRBJ1-2; D gene uncertain. This CDR3 region has 12 residues. Per germline, CDR1 SGHTA and CDR2 FQGNSA. The CDR3 spells CANSLEGYGYTF. Written as DNA, the CDR3 is TGTGCCAACAGCTTAGAAGGTTACGGTTACACCTTC.